This T cell receptor (beta chain) stems from a study of T cell changes during pregnancy in multiple sclerosis (dated by TCRdb to about 2019). Describing the broader study: The study examined how the T cell repertoire changed over the course of pregnancy in women with multiple sclerosis.

Concerning this clone: The target of this receptor is not known. No much larger clonotype is one base removed from it; base qualities were not supplied.

CDR1 MGHRA and CDR2 YSYEKL are derived from the germline V gene. The CDR3 numbers 16 residues from cysteine through phenylalanine. The read is trimmed to its CDR3 DNA, 48 bases read in frame from base 1. V loses 0 bases at its end and J loses 6 bases; junction bases beyond the gene matches: 7. Library preparation used the immunoSEQ multiplex PCR assay. TCRdb took over this immuneACCESS table, retaining in-frame rearrangements with V and J assigned. Such tables are incomplete; in checked studies, under half of the missing clones stem from an unresolved V gene, and the remainder is unexplained. In this sample the table shows about 79,000 clones, about 89% of which occur a single time. 0.45% to 0.6% of the sample goes to the ten largest clones.

Sample: CD4+ T cells from peripheral blood mononuclear cells, taken in the second trimester of pregnancy. This chain is built from TRBV4-1 and TRBJ2-3, with TRBD2 identical over 9 junction bases. This receptor was taken from a female donor with multiple sclerosis, enrolled in a pregnancy study. The encoded CDR3 is CASSQDSTSGWDTQYF. In nucleotide form, the sequence is TGCGCCAGCAGCCAAGACTCGACTAGCGGTTGGGATACGCAGTATTTT.